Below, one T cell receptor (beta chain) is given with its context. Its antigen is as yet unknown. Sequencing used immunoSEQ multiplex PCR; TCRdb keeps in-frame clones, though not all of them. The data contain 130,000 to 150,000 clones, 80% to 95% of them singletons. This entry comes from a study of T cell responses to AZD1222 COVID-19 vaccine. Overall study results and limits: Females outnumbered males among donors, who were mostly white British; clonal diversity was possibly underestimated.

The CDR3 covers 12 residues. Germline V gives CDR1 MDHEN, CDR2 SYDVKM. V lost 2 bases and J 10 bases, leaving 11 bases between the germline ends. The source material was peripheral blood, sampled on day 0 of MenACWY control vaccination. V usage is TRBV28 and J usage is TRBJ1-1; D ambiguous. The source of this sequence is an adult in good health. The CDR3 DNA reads TGTGCCAGCAGTTTACCCCTCGAGGGAGCTTTCTTT. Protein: CASSLPLEGAFF.